These T cell receptor beta chains were read from a single sample in a study of radiation and T cells in renal cell carcinoma. Measured with immunoSEQ multiplex PCR; TCRdb has only the in-frame clones, and not every one. The sample includes fewer than 30,000 clones, roughly 80% of them seen just once. The sequencing used blood, collected from a patient whose treatment included radiotherapy and nephrectomy. The receptors were sampled from a man aged 55-75 years with renal cell carcinoma. Each CDR3 is given with its conserved first and last residue. D genes are given only for firm matches. Some rows have no size entry. The others give once, few or many, or a class for an expanded clone.

J: TRBJ2-7
D: TRBD1
size: -
V: TRBV18
CDR3: CASSPLQTGDEQYF
DNA: TGTGCCAGCTCACCACTACAGACAGGGGACGAGCAGTACTTC

J: TRBJ2-7
D: -
size: once
V: TRBV7-2
CDR3: CASSLGSKNLLEQYF
DNA: TGTGCCAGCAGCTTAGGGTCGAAAAACCTCCTGGAGCAGTACTTC

J: TRBJ1-1
D: TRBD1
size: few
V: TRBV30
CDR3: CAWSPFIGQVGGAFF
DNA: TGTGCCTGGAGTCCCTTTATTGGACAGGTCGGCGGAGCTTTCTTT

J: TRBJ2-2
D: -
size: -
V: TRBV5-1
CDR3: CASDQGSGELFF
DNA: TGCGCCAGCGACCAGGGGTCCGGGGAGCTGTTTTTT

J: TRBJ1-1
D: -
size: -
V: TRBV11-3
CDR3: CASLKGTGQNTEAFF
DNA: TGTGCCAGCCTGAAAGGAACAGGCCAGAACACTGAAGCTTTCTTT

J: TRBJ2-5
D: -
size: medium-sized
V: TRBV4-1
CDR3: CASSQDFSGQETQYF
DNA: TGCGCCAGCAGCCAAGACTTTAGCGGCCAAGAGACCCAGTACTTC

J: TRBJ1-2
D: TRBD1
size: -
V: TRBV5-6
CDR3: CASNSGTANYGYTF
DNA: TGTGCCAGCAATTCCGGGACAGCTAACTATGGCTACACCTTC

J: TRBJ2-7
D: -
size: -
V: TRBV18
CDR3: CASSFSGSSYEQYF
DNA: TGTGCCAGCTCATTTTCGGGAAGCTCCTACGAGCAGTACTTC

J: TRBJ2-2
D: TRBD2
size: once
V: TRBV19
CDR3: CASIAGEGTGELFF
DNA: TGTGCCAGTATAGCGGGAGAAGGGACCGGGGAGCTGTTTTTT

J: TRBJ2-1
D: -
size: -
V: TRBV18
CDR3: CASSPGGGHEQFF
DNA: TGTGCCAGCTCACCGGGAGGGGGACATGAGCAGTTCTTC

J: TRBJ2-3
D: -
size: -
V: TRBV6-5
CDR3: CASSQYRDWATQYF
DNA: TGTGCCAGCAGTCAATACCGGGACTGGGCAACGCAGTATTTT

J: TRBJ1-5
D: -
size: -
V: TRBV5-1
CDR3: CASSLERGDQPQHF
DNA: TGCGCCAGCAGCTTGGAACGGGGTGATCAGCCCCAGCATTTT

J: TRBJ1-1
D: -
size: once
V: TRBV6-5
CDR3: CASSYSMEEGTEAFF
DNA: TGTGCCAGCAGTTACTCGATGGAGGAGGGGACTGAAGCTTTCTTT

J: TRBJ2-7
D: TRBD2
size: -
V: TRBV5-1
CDR3: CASSAPTSGSYEQYF
DNA: TGCGCCAGCAGCGCCCCGACTAGCGGGAGCTACGAGCAGTACTTC

J: TRBJ2-4
D: -
size: -
V: TRBV6-5
CDR3: CASSSIRGGAPGIQYF
DNA: TGTGCCAGCAGTTCCATCCGAGGAGGGGCGCCCGGCATTCAGTACTTC

J: TRBJ1-2
D: -
size: -
V: TRBV11-2
CDR3: CASSPAGVGVYSYTF
DNA: TGTGCCAGCAGTCCAGCGGGGGTTGGCGTTTATAGCTACACCTTC

J: TRBJ2-1
D: TRBD2
size: -
V: TRBV18
CDR3: CASSPLGSLAGGPSYNEQFF
DNA: TGTGCCAGCTCACCACTCGGGTCGCTAGCGGGAGGCCCGTCATACAATGAGCAGTTCTTC

J: TRBJ2-5
D: -
size: -
V: TRBV5-1
CDR3: CASTPSTRQETQYF
DNA: TGCGCCAGCACCCCCTCGACCAGACAAGAGACCCAGTACTTC

J: TRBJ2-2
D: -
size: -
V: TRBV9
CDR3: CASSVEREMSGELFF
DNA: TGTGCCAGCAGCGTAGAGAGGGAGATGAGCGGGGAGCTGTTTTTT

J: TRBJ1-1
D: -
size: few
V: TRBV29-1
CDR3: CSVEPGAEAFF
DNA: TGCAGCGTTGAACCCGGGGCTGAAGCTTTCTTT

J: TRBJ1-5
D: -
size: -
V: TRBV6-6
CDR3: CASRFDGDQPQHF
DNA: TGTGCCAGCAGGTTTGACGGCGATCAGCCCCAGCATTTT

J: TRBJ2-3
D: TRBD2
size: -
V: TRBV5-1
CDR3: CASSGEGGEDTQYF
DNA: TGCGCCAGCAGCGGGGAGGGAGGGGAGGATACGCAGTATTTT

J: TRBJ2-1
D: -
size: few
V: TRBV20-1
CDR3: CSARQYNEQFF
DNA: TGCAGTGCTAGGCAGTACAATGAGCAGTTCTTC

J: TRBJ2-7
D: TRBD1
size: -
V: TRBV18
CDR3: CASSPVKTGGHEQYF
DNA: TGTGCCAGCTCCCCTGTTAAGACAGGGGGCCACGAGCAGTACTTC

J: TRBJ2-1
D: -
size: -
V: TRBV15
CDR3: CATNPTGDGYNEQFF
DNA: TGTGCCACAAACCCCACGGGAGACGGTTACAATGAGCAGTTCTTC

J: TRBJ1-6
D: TRBD1
size: -
V: TRBV27
CDR3: CASSSGTGGSPLHF
DNA: TGTGCCAGCAGTTCCGGGACAGGCGGGTCACCCCTCCACTTT

J: TRBJ2-7
D: -
size: -
V: TRBV5-5
CDR3: CASSPGTAPYEQYF
DNA: TGTGCCAGCAGCCCCGGGACCGCGCCCTACGAGCAGTACTTC

J: TRBJ2-1
D: TRBD1
size: -
V: TRBV10-1
CDR3: CASSEKGQAYNEQFF
DNA: TGCGCCAGCAGTGAGAAGGGACAGGCCTACAATGAGCAGTTCTTC